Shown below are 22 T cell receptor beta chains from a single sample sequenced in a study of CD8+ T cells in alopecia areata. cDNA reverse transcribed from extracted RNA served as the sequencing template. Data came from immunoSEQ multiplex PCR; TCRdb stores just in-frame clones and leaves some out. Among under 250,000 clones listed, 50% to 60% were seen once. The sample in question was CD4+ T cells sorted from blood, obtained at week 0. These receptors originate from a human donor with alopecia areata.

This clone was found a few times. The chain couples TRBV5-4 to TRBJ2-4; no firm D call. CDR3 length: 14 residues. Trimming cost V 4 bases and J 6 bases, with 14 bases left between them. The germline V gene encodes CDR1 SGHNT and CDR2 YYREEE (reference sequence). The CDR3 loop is CASSHKRDTNIQYF. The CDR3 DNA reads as TGTGCCAGCAGCCATAAAAGGGATACAAACATTCAGTACTTC.

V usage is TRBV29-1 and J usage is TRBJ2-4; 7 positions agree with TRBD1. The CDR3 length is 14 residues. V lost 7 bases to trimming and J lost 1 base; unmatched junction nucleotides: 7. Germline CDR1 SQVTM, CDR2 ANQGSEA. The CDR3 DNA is TGCAGCGGCGCAGGGGGTGAGGCCAAAAACATTCAGTACTTC. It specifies CSGAGGEAKNIQYF.

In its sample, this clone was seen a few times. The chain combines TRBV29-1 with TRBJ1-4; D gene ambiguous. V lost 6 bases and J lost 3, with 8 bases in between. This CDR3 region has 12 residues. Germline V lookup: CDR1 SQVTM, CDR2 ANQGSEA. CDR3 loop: CSVPGPNEKLFF. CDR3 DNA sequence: TGCAGCGTCCCCGGGCCTAATGAAAAACTGTTTTTT.

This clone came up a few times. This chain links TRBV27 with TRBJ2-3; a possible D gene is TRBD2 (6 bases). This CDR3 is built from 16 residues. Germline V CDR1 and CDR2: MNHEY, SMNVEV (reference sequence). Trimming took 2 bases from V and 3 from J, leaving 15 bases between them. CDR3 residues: CASSLRGLADTDTQYF. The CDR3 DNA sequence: TGTGCCAGCAGTTTAAGGGGACTCGCAGATACAGATACGCAGTATTTT.

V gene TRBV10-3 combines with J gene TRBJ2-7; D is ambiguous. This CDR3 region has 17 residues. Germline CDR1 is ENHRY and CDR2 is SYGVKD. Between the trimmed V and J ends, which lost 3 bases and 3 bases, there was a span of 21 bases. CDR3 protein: CAISDGGEAPHYYEQYF. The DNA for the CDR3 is TGTGCCATCAGTGATGGTGGGGAAGCCCCCCACTACTACGAGCAGTACTTC.

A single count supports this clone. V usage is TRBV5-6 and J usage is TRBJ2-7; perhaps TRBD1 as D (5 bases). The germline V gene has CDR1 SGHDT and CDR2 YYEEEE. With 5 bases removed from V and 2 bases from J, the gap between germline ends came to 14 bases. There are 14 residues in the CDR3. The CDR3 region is CASRPQGGAYEQYF. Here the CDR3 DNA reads TGTGCCAGCAGACCCCAGGGTGGAGCCTACGAGCAGTACTTC.

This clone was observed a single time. The CDR3 protein is CASSLSGDLSNQPQHF. The CDR3 DNA follows: TGCGCCAGCAGCTTATCAGGGGACCTTAGCAATCAGCCCCAGCATTTT. The chain is built from TRBV5-1 and TRBJ1-5; D may be TRBD1 (6 bases). The germline V gene encodes CDR1 SGHRS and CDR2 YFSETQ. This CDR3 region has 16 residues. Trimming took 2 bases from V and 0 from J, leaving 12 bases between them.

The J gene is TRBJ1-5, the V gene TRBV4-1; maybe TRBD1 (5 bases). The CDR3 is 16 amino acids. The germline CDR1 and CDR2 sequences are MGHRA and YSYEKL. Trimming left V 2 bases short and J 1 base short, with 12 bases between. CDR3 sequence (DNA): TGCGCCAGCAGCCAACCCGTGGCAGGGAGCAATCAGCCCCAGCATTTT. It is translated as CASSQPVAGSNQPQHF.

The CDR3 region is CASSQDDASTDTQYF. The CDR3 region has the DNA TGCGCCAGCAGCCAAGATGACGCTTCCACAGATACGCAGTATTTT. This chain links TRBV4-1 with TRBJ2-3, with no clear D. Germline V CDR1 and CDR2: MGHRA, YSYEKL. The V and J ends lost 0 bases and 2 bases respectively, with 9 bases between them. The CDR3 is made up of 15 amino acids.

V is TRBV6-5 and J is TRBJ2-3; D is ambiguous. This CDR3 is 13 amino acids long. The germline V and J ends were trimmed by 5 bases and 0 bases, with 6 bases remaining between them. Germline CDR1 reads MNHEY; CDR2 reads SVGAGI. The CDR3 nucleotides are TGTGCCAGCAGTAAAGACAGCACAGATACGCAGTATTTT. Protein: CASSKDSTDTQYF.

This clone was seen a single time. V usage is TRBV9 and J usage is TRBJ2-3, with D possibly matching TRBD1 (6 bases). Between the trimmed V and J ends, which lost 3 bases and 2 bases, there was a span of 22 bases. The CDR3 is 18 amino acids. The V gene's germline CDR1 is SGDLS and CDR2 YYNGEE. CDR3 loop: CASSAHHSQGRFTDTQYF. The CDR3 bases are TGTGCCAGCAGCGCCCATCACTCTCAGGGGCGATTCACAGATACGCAGTATTTT.

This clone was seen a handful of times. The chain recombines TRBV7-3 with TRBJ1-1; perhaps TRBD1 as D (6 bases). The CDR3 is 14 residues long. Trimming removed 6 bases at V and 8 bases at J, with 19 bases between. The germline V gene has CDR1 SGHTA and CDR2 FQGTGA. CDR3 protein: CASRMGANRPEAFF. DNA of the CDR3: TGTGCCAGCAGAATGGGGGCCAACCGCCCGGAAGCTTTCTTT.

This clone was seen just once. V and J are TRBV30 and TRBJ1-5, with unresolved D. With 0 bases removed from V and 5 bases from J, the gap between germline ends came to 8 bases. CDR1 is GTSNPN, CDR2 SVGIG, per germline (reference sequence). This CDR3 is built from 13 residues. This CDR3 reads CAWSVASHQPQHF. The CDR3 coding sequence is TGTGCCTGGAGTGTAGCCAGCCATCAGCCCCAGCATTTT.

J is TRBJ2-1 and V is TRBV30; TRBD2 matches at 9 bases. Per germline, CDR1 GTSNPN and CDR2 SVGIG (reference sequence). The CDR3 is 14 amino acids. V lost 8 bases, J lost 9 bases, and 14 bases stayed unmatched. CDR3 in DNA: TGTGCCAGCCTGCTAGCGGGGACCATTGGTGAGCAGTTCTTC. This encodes CASLLAGTIGEQFF.

Here the CDR3 DNA reads TGTGCCAGCAGTTACTCCGGCGGGAGAGGCCCCAATGAGCAGTTCTTC. Encoded protein: CASSYSGGRGPNEQFF. This chain uses TRBV6-5 with TRBJ2-1, with TRBD2 identical over 7 bases. The CDR3 loop spans 16 amino acids. Germline V lookup: CDR1 MNHEY, CDR2 SVGAGI. Germline trimming cut 0 bases from V and 6 bases from J; bases unmatched to any gene: 8.

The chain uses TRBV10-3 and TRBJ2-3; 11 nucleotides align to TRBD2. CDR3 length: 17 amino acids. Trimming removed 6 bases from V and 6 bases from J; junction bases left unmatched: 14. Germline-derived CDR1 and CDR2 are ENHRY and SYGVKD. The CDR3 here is CAISPGLAASRLDTQYF. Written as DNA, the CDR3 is TGTGCCATCAGCCCGGGACTAGCGGCTTCACGATTGGATACGCAGTATTTT.

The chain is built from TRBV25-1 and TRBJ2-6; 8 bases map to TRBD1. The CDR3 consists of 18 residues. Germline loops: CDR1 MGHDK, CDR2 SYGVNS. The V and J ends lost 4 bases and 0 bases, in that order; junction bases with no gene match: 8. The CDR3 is CASSARQGINSGANVLTF. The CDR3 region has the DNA TGTGCCAGCAGTGCTAGACAGGGGATAAACTCTGGGGCCAACGTCCTGACTTTC.

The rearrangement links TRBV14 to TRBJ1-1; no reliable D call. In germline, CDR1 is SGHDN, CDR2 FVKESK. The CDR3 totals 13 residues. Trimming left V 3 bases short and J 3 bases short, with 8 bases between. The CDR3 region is CASSQGMDTEAFF. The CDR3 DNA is TGTGCCAGCAGCCAGGGCATGGACACTGAAGCTTTCTTT. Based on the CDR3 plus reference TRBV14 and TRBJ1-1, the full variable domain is EAGVTQFPSHSVIEKGQTVTLRCDPISGHDNLYWYRRVMGKEIKFLLHFVKESKQDESGMPNNRFLAERTGGTYSTLKVQPAELEDSGVYFCASSQGMDTEAFFGQGTRLTVV.

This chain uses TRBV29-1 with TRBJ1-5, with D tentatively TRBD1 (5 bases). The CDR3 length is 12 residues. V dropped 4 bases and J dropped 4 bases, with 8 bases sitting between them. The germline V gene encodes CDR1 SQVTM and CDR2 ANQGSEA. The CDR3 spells CSVVEGNQPQHF. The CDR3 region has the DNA TGCAGCGTTGTGGAGGGGAATCAGCCCCAGCATTTT.

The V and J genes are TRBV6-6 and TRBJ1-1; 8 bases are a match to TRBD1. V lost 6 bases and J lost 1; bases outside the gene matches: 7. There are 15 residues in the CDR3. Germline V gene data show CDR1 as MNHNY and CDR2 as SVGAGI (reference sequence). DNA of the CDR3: TGTGCCAGCAGACTGACAGGGGCTGGGAACACTGAAGCTTTCTTT. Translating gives CASRLTGAGNTEAFF.

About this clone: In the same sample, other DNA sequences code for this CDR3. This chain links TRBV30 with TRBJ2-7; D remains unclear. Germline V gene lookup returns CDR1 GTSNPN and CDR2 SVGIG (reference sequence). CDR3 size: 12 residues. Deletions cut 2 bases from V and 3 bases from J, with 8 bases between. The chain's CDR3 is CAWSLTSYEQYF. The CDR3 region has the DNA TGTGCCTGGAGTTTGACGAGCTACGAGCAGTACTTC.

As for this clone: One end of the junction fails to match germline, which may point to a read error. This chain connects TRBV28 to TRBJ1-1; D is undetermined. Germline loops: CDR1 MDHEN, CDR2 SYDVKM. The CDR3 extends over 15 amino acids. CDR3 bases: TGTGCCAGCAGTTTACGGATCGGGCTGAAGACTGAAGCTTTCTTT. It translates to CASSLRIGLKTEAFF. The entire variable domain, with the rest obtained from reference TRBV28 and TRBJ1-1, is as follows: DVKVTQSSRYLVKRTGEKVFLECVQDMDHENMFWYRQDPGLGLRLIYFSYDVKMKEKGDIPEGYSVSREKKERFSLILESASTNQTSMYLCASSLRIGLKTEAFFGQGTRLTVV.